This T cell receptor (beta chain) originates from a study of cytomegalovirus exposure and HLA in healthy donors. Study results and limitations: Cytomegalovirus-associated status was assigned to 164 TCR beta chains.

PCR involved 60 Vbeta and 13 Jbeta primers. The table came from immunoSEQ multiplex PCR; TCRdb's copy has only in-frame clones and leaves some out. The sample lists around 170,000 clones, about four fifths occurring once. The CDR3 runs to 16 residues. V was pared by 5 bases and J by 4 bases, with 11 bases of the junction left unmatched. Germline V gene data show CDR1 as LNHDA and CDR2 as SQIVND (reference sequence). As concerns this clone: The antigen remains undetermined.

Specimen: PBMCs. The TCR sequence derives from a woman between 45 and 60 years old in good health and CMV-seropositive. The chain has TRBV19 and TRBJ1-3; 7 bases agree with TRBD1. CDR3 region: CASSPDQTGYGNTIYF. In DNA form, the CDR3 reads TGTGCCAGTAGTCCTGACCAGACAGGGTACGGAAACACCATATATTTT.